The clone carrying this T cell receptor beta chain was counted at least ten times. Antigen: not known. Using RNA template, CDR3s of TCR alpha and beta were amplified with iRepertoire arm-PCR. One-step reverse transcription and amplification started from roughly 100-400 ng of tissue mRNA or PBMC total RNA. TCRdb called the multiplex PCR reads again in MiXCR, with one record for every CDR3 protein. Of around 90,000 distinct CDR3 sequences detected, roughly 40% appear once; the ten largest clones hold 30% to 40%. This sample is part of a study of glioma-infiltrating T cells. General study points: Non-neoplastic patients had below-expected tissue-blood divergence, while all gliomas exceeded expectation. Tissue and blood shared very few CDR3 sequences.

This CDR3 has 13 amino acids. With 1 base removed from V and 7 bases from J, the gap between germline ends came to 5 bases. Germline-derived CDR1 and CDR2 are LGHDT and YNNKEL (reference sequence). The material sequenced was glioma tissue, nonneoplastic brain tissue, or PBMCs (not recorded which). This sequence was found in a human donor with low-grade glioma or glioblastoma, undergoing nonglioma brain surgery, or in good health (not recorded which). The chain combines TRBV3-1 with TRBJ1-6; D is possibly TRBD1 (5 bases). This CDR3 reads CASSQGGNSPLHF. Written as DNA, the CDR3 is TGTGCCAGCAGCCAAGGGGGCAATTCACCCCTCCACTTT.